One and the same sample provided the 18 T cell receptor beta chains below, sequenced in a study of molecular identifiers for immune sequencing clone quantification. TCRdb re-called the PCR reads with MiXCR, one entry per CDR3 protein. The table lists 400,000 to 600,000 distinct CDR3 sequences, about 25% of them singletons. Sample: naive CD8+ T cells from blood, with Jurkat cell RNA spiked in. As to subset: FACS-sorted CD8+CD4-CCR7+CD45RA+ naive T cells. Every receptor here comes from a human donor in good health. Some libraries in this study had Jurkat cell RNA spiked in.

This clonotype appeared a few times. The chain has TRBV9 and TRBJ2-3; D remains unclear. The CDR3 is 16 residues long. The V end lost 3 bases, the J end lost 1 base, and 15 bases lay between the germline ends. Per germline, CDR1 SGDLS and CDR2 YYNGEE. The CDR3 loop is CASSARTGPRTDTQYF. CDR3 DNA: TGTGCCAGCAGCGCAAGGACCGGGCCCCGCACAGATACGCAGTATTTT.

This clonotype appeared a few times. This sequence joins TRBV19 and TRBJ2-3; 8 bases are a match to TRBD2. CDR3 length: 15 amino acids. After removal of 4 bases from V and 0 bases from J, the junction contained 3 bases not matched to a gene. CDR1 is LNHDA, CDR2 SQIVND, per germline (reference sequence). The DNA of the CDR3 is TGTGCCAGTAGTAGTTCTAGCGGGAGCACAGATACGCAGTATTTT. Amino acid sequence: CASSSSSGSTDTQYF.

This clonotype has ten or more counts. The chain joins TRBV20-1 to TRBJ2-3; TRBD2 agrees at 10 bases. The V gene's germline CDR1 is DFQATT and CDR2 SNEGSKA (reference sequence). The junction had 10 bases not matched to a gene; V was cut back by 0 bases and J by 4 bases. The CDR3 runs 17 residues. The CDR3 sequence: CSAREQNSGRLSDTQYF. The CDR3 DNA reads TGCAGTGCTAGAGAACAAAATAGCGGGAGGCTTTCAGATACGCAGTATTTT.

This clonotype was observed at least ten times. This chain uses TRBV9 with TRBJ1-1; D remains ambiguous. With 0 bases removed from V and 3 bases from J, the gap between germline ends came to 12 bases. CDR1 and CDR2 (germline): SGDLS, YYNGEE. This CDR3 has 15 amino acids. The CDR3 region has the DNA TGTGCCAGCAGCGTAGGGTTTGGTCCCGACACTGAAGCTTTCTTT. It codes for CASSVGFGPDTEAFF.

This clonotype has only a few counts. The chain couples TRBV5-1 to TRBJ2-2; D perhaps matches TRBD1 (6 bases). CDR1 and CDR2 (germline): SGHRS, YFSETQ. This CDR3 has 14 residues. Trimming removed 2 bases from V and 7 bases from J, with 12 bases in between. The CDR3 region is CASSFTGHDGELFF. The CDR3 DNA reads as TGCGCCAGCAGCTTCACAGGGCATGACGGGGAGCTGTTTTTT.

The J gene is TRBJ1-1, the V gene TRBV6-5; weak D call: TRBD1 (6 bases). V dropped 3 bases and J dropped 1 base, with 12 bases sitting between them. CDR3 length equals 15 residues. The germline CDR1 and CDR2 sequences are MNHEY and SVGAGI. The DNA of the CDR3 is TGTGCCAGCAGTTATAGGGGGGGGGAGAACACTGAAGCTTTCTTT. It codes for CASSYRGGENTEAFF.

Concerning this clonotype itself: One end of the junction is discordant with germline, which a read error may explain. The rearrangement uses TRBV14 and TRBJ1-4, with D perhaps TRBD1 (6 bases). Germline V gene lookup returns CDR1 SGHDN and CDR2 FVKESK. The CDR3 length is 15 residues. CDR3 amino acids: CSSSQGTRTNEKLFF. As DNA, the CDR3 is TGTTCCAGCAGCCAGGGGACCAGAACTAATGAAAAACTGTTTTTT.

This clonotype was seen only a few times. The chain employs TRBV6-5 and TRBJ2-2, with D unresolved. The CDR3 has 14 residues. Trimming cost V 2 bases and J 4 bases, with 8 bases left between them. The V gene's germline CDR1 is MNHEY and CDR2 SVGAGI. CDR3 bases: TGTGCCAGCAGTTACCTGGGTAGCACCGGGGAGCTGTTTTTT. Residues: CASSYLGSTGELFF.

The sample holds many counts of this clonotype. CDR3 sequence (DNA): TGTGCCTGGAGCCTCAGGGGTAGCGGGGTCCAAGAGACCCAGTACTTC. Amino acids: CAWSLRGSGVQETQYF. This chain joins TRBV30 and TRBJ2-5; 8 nucleotides agree with TRBD2. The CDR3 contains 16 residues. V gave up 3 bases and J gave up 1 base; unmatched junction bases: 10. The germline V gene has CDR1 GTSNPN and CDR2 SVGIG (reference sequence). Drawing the rest from reference TRBV30 and TRBJ2-5, the complete variable domain is SQTIHQWPATLVQPVGSPLSLECTVEGTSNPNLYWYRQAAGRGLQLLFYSVGIGQISSEVPQNLSASRPQDRQFILSSKKLLLSDSGFYLCAWSLRGSGVQETQYFGPGTRLLVL.

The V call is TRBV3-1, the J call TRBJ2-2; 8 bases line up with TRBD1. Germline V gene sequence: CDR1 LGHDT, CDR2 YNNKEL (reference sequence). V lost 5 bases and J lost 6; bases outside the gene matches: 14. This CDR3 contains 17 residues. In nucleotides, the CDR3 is TGTGCCAGCAGCTCCATCTCCCTGGACAGGGTGGCCGGGGAGCTGTTTTTT. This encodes CASSSISLDRVAGELFF. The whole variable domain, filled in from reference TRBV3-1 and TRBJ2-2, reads DTAVSQTPKYLVTQMGNDKSIKCEQNLGHDTMYWYKQDSKKFLKIMFSYNNKELIINETVPNRFSPKSPDKAHLNLHINSLELGDSAVYFCASSSISLDRVAGELFFGEGSRLTVL.

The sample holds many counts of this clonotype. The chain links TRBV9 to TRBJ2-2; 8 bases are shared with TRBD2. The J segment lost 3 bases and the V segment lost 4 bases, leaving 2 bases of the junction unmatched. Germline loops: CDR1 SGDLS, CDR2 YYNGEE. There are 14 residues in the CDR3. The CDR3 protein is CASSFSGDTGELFF. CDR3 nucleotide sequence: TGTGCCAGCAGCTTTAGCGGGGACACCGGGGAGCTGTTTTTT.

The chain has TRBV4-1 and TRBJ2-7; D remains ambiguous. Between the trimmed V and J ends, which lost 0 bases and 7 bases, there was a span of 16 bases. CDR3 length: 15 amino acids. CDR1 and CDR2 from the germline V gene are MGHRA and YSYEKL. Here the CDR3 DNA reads TGCGCCAGCAGCCAAGAGGATCTGCGGCCTCATGAGCAGTACTTC. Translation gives CASSQEDLRPHEQYF.

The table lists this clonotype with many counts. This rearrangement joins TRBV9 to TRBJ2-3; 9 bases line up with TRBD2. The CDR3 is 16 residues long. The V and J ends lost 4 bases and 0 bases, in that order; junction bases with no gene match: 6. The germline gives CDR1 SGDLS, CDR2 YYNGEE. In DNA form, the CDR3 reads TGTGCCAGCAGCCTTAGCGGGGGTGATAGCACAGATACGCAGTATTTT. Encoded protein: CASSLSGGDSTDTQYF.

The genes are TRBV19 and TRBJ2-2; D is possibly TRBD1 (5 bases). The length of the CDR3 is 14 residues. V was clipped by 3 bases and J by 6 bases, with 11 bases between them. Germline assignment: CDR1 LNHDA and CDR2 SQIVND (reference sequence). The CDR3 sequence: CASSIKGLSGELFF. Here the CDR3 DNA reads TGTGCCAGTAGTATTAAGGGGCTGTCCGGGGAGCTGTTTTTT.

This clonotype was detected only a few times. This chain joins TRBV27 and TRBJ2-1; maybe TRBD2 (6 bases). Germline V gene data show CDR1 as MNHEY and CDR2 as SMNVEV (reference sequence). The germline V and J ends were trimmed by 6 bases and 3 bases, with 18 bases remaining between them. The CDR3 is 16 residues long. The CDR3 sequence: CASSPEGGGYYNEQFF. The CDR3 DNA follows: TGTGCCAGCAGCCCGGAGGGCGGCGGATACTACAATGAGCAGTTCTTC.

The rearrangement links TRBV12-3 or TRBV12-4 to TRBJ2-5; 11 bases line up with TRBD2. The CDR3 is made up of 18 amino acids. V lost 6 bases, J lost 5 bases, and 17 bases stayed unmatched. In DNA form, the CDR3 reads TGTGCCAGCAGCCCCTCTAGTAGTAGCGGGGGGGCAAAGGAGACCCAGTACTTC. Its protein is CASSPSSSSGGAKETQYF.

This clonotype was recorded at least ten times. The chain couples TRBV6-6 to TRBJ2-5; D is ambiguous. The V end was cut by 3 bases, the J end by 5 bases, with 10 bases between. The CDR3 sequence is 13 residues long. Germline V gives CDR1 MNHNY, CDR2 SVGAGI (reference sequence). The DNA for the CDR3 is TGTGCCAGCAGTTATATCTGGTTTGAGACCCAGTACTTC. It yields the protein CASSYIWFETQYF.

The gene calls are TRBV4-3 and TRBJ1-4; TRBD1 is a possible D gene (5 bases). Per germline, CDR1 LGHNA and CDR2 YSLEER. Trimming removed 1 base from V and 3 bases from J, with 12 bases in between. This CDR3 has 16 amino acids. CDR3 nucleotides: TGCGCCAGCAGCCAAGGGGACTCACAGCCTAATGAAAAACTGTTTTTT. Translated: CASSQGDSQPNEKLFF.